The 25 T cell receptor beta chains reported below all come from one sample, sequenced in a study of PD-1 blockade in classical Hodgkin lymphoma. Time point of the sample: newly diagnosed, previously untreated cHL patient sample. Sequenced by immunoSEQ multiplex PCR; TCRdb stores in-frame clones only, minus some. The table has approximately 31,000 clones, approximately 94% seen once. Sequencing was carried out using peripheral blood mononuclear cells (PBMCs). The receptors shown here come from a human donor with classical Hodgkin lymphoma.

J is TRBJ1-1 and V is TRBV19; 7 positions match TRBD1. The CDR3 contains 13 residues. The germline V gene encodes CDR1 LNHDA and CDR2 SQIVND (reference sequence). V dropped 3 bases and J dropped 5; count of bases not matched to a gene: 3. This CDR3 reads CASSIDRETEAFF. The CDR3 DNA is TGTGCCAGTAGTATCGACAGGGAAACTGAAGCTTTCTTT.

The J gene is TRBJ1-6, the V gene TRBV5-1; maybe TRBD1 (5 bases). The CDR3 loop spans 14 amino acids. V gave up 5 bases and J gave up 7 bases, with 13 bases separating them. Per germline, CDR1 SGHRS and CDR2 YFSETQ. The DNA of the CDR3 is TGCGCCAGCAGGGCCGGGACCGAAAATTCACCCCTCCACTTT. This gives the protein CASRAGTENSPLHF.

V usage is TRBV12-5 and J usage is TRBJ1-1, with D uncertain. CDR1 and CDR2 (germline): LGHNT, FRNRAP. The CDR3 consists of 14 residues. V was clipped by 1 base and J by 12 bases, with 18 bases between them. Here the CDR3 reads CASGLENHPEAPFF. CDR3 nucleotides: TGTGCTAGTGGTTTGGAAAACCATCCCGAGGCTCCTTTCTTT. The full variable domain, its missing parts supplied by reference TRBV12-5 and TRBJ1-1, is DARVTQTPRHKVTEMGQEVTMRCQPILGHNTVFWYRQTMMQGLELLAYFRNRAPLDDSGMPKDRFSAEMPDATLATLKIQPSEPRDSAVYFCASGLENHPEAPFFGQGTRLTVV.

This sequence joins TRBV27 and TRBJ2-7; 7 nucleotides match TRBD2. With V trimmed by 6 bases and J by 3 bases, 14 bases remained unmatched. CDR3 length: 16 residues. The germline V gene has CDR1 MNHEY and CDR2 SMNVEV (reference sequence). The CDR3 sequence is CASRKFSGTTLYEQYF. The CDR3 DNA is TGTGCCAGCAGAAAATTCTCCGGGACTACCCTCTACGAGCAGTACTTC.

The chain couples TRBV6-5 to TRBJ2-5; D might be TRBD2 (5 bases). CDR1 is MNHEY, CDR2 SVGAGI, per germline. The germline V and J ends were trimmed by 5 bases and 5 bases, with 15 bases remaining between them. The CDR3 sequence is 14 residues long. CDR3 amino acids: CASSPMAGKETQYF. The DNA for the CDR3 is TGTGCCAGCAGTCCCATGGCGGGCAAGGAGACCCAGTACTTC.

This chain links TRBV7-8 with TRBJ2-5; D gene ambiguous. Trimming cost V 5 bases and J 5 bases, with 15 bases left between them. CDR1 is SGHVS and CDR2 is FQNEAQ in the germline V gene. The CDR3 totals 14 residues. CDR3 loop: CASSLDFFRETQYF. The DNA of the CDR3 is TGTGCCAGCAGCCTCGACTTCTTTCGGGAGACCCAGTACTTC.

The chain recombines TRBV5-1 with TRBJ1-4; D ambiguous. V was cut by 0 bases and J by 0 bases, with 9 bases left in between. This CDR3 region has 16 residues. In germline, CDR1 is SGHRS, CDR2 YFSETQ. The CDR3 is CASSLAAVATNEKLFF. Here the CDR3 DNA reads TGCGCCAGCAGCTTGGCCGCGGTTGCAACTAATGAAAAACTGTTTTTT.

The chain couples TRBV6-5 to TRBJ2-1; 10 bases are a match to TRBD1. V trimming: 5 bases; J trimming: 9 bases; junction bases outside the gene matches: 7. CDR3 length equals 14 residues. Per germline, CDR1 MNHEY and CDR2 SVGAGI. CDR3: CASSGQGEESEQFF. The CDR3 DNA sequence: TGTGCCAGCAGTGGACAGGGGGAAGAAAGTGAGCAGTTCTTC.

The chain combines TRBV27 with TRBJ1-4, with TRBD1 matching over 8 bases. Germline V gene data show CDR1 as MNHEY and CDR2 as SMNVEV (reference sequence). The CDR3 has 16 amino acids. After removal of 1 base from V and 1 base from J, the junction contained 2 bases not matched to a gene. The CDR3 reads CASSLLGTGTNEKLFF. In DNA form, the CDR3 reads TGTGCCAGCAGTTTATTAGGGACAGGAACTAATGAAAAACTGTTTTTT.

The chain combines TRBV14 with TRBJ2-1; D call uncertain. Per the germline V gene, CDR1 is SGHDN and CDR2 is FVKESK. The CDR3 runs 11 residues. Between the trimmed V and J ends, which lost 1 base and 15 bases, there was a span of 10 bases. The CDR3 DNA reads as TGTGCCAGCAGCCAAGTGAGCGTTATGTTCTTC. It yields the protein CASSQVSVMFF.

The chain links TRBV27 to TRBJ2-7; D not resolved. This CDR3 is built from 15 residues. CDR1 is MNHEY and CDR2 is SMNVEV in the germline V gene (reference sequence). V was clipped by 6 bases and J by 6 bases, with 21 bases between them. This CDR3 reads CASRKTYSPPTEQYF. CDR3 DNA: TGTGCCAGCAGAAAGACCTACTCTCCCCCTACCGAGCAGTACTTC.

CDR3 DNA: TGTGCCAGCAGCTTAGGCGTGGGTAACACCATATATTTT. Translating it yields CASSLGVGNTIYF. The V call is TRBV7-9, the J call TRBJ1-3; D remains unclear. Germline V CDR1 and CDR2: SEHNR, FQNEAQ (reference sequence). The CDR3 loop spans 13 amino acids. Trimming took off 1 base at V and 7 bases at J, with 8 bases between the two ends.

Here the CDR3 DNA reads TGTGCCAGCAGCTTCGCCGGGACAGGGGGCACAGATACGCAGTATTTT. Amino acids: CASSFAGTGGTDTQYF. V and J are TRBV7-2 and TRBJ2-3, with 10 nucleotides matching TRBD1. Unmatched junction bases numbered 4, after V lost 3 bases and J lost 1 base. The CDR3 extends over 16 amino acids. Germline V gene sequence: CDR1 SGHTA, CDR2 FQGNSA.

V and J are TRBV5-1 and TRBJ2-5; perhaps TRBD2 as D (6 bases). The CDR3 runs to 16 residues. V was pared by 0 bases and J by 1 base, with 13 bases between. Germline CDR1 and CDR2: SGHRS and YFSETQ. CDR3 protein: CASSLGPGGAQETQYF. The DNA for the CDR3 is TGCGCCAGCAGCTTGGGCCCAGGAGGGGCCCAAGAGACCCAGTACTTC.

The rearrangement joins TRBV6-1 to TRBJ2-3; D is perhaps TRBD2 (7 bases). Germline CDR1 MNHNS, CDR2 SASEGT. CDR3 size: 13 residues. V was shortened by 7 bases and J by 3 bases, with 11 bases between the two germline ends. CDR3: CASNRGATDTQYF. CDR3 DNA sequence: TGTGCCAGCAACCGGGGGGCGACAGATACGCAGTATTTT.

This rearrangement joins TRBV10-3 to TRBJ2-2; 8 bases map to TRBD1. The J segment lost 6 bases and the V segment lost 3 bases, leaving 3 bases of the junction unmatched. CDR1 is ENHRY, CDR2 SYGVKD, per germline. CDR3 length equals 14 residues. For the CDR3, the DNA is TGTGCCATCAGTGACGACAGGGGCGCCGGGGAGCTGTTTTTT. Protein: CAISDDRGAGELFF.

By sample fraction, this clone is large (0.1 to 1%). The chain carries TRBV7-9 and TRBJ1-2; TRBD1 matches 7 bases. Per germline, CDR1 SEHNR and CDR2 FQNEAQ (reference sequence). V lost 4 bases to trimming and J lost 3 bases; unmatched junction nucleotides: 5. This CDR3 spans 14 amino acids. The CDR3 reads CASSSDRKDYGYTF. CDR3 bases: TGTGCCAGCAGCTCGGACAGGAAGGACTATGGCTACACCTTC.

V and J are TRBV28 and TRBJ1-4, with D unclear. CDR1 MDHEN and CDR2 SYDVKM come from the germline V gene. The CDR3 extends over 15 amino acids. V lost 3 bases and J lost 7, with 15 bases in between. Written as DNA, the CDR3 is TGTGCCAGCAGTTTGTTTGCGGGGAGGCGTGAAAAACTGTTTTTT. This encodes CASSLFAGRREKLFF.

This clone was recorded once. The chain recombines TRBV29-1 with TRBJ2-1; D remains ambiguous. CDR3 length: 14 residues. Trimming stripped 2 bases from V and 6 bases from J, with 14 bases between. Germline CDR1 SQVTM, CDR2 ANQGSEA. The CDR3 DNA follows: TGCAGCGTTGAATTAATGTTTGAAGGCAATGAGCAGTTCTTC. Its protein product is CSVELMFEGNEQFF.

The chain uses TRBV27 and TRBJ2-2, with TRBD2 as a possible D gene (6 bases). Germline CDR1 reads MNHEY; CDR2 reads SMNVEV (reference sequence). V lost 5 bases, J lost 5 bases, and 18 bases lay in between. This CDR3 spans 16 amino acids. The CDR3 loop reads CASSPLAQLGTGELFF. The CDR3 nucleotides read TGTGCCAGCAGTCCCCTAGCGCAGCTTGGTACCGGGGAGCTGTTTTTT.

This clone was seen more than once but under ten times. The chain is built from TRBV5-1 and TRBJ1-2, with TRBD1 identical over 7 bases. Germline CDR1 SGHRS, CDR2 YFSETQ. The CDR3 has 15 residues. The V gene end was trimmed by 0 bases and the J gene end by 1 base; junction bases not matched to a gene: 3. The CDR3 here is CASSLEQGLNYGYTF. The CDR3 DNA sequence: TGCGCCAGCAGCTTGGAACAGGGGCTTAACTATGGCTACACCTTC.

This chain links TRBV18 with TRBJ1-6; no firm D call. Germline values: CDR1 KGHSH, CDR2 LQKENI. V was shortened by 5 bases and J by 9 bases, with 11 bases between the two germline ends. The CDR3 spans 13 residues. CDR3 in DNA: TGTGCCAGCTCAATGGAGGGAGCTTCACCCCTCCACTTT. It translates to CASSMEGASPLHF.

The chain combines TRBV12-5 with TRBJ1-2; 11 positions agree with TRBD1. V trimming: 5 bases; J trimming: 7 bases; junction bases outside the gene matches: 9. In germline, CDR1 is LGHNT, CDR2 FRNRAP. CDR3 length equals 15 residues. The CDR3 DNA is TGTGCTAGTGGTATCGGACAGGGGGCTCATGTTGGCTACACCTTC. Its protein product is CASGIGQGAHVGYTF.

This clone was detected only once. The chain uses TRBV6-6 and TRBJ2-5, with 9 bases that match TRBD2. This CDR3 region has 14 residues. J gave up 2 bases and V 7 bases, and 5 bases lay outside the gene matches. CDR1 MNHNY and CDR2 SVGAGI come from the germline V gene (reference sequence). The CDR3 region has the DNA TGTGCCAGCACTGGGACTAGCAAACAAGAGACCCAGTACTTC. Amino acid sequence: CASTGTSKQETQYF.

The genes are TRBV7-6 and TRBJ2-1; TRBD2 aligns across 10 bases. There are 15 residues in the CDR3. V shed 1 base and J 9 bases; nucleotides not matched to a gene: 6. Germline V gene lookup returns CDR1 SGHVS and CDR2 FNYEAQ. CDR3 nucleotides: TGTGCCAGCAGCTTAGGGCTAGCGGGAGCTGGTGAGCAGTTCTTC. Its translation: CASSLGLAGAGEQFF.